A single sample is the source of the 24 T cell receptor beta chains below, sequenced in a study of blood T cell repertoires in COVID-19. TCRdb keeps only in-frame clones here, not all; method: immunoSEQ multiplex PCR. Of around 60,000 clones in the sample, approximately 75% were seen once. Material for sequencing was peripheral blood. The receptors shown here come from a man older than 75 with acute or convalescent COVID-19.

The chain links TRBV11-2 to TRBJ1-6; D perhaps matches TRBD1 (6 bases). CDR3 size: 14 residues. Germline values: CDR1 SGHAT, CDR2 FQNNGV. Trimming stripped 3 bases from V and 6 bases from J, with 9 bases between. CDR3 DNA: TGTGCCAGCAGCTTTGCAGGGGCTAATTCACCCCTCCACTTT. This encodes CASSFAGANSPLHF.

The CDR3 DNA is TGTGCCAGCAGCAATCACAGGGGGGGCTACGAGCAGTACTTC. It specifies CASSNHRGGYEQYF. This chain connects TRBV6-5 to TRBJ2-7, with D perhaps TRBD1 (8 bases). V lost 6 bases, J lost 3 bases, and 15 bases lay in between. The germline V gene encodes CDR1 MNHEY and CDR2 SVGAGI. The CDR3 is 14 residues long.

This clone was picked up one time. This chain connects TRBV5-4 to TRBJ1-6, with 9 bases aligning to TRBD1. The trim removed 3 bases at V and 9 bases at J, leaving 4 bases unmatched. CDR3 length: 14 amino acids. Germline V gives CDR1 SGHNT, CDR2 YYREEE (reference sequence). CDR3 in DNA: TGTGCCAGCAGCTGGGACAGGGTTTTTTCACCCCTCCACTTT. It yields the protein CASSWDRVFSPLHF. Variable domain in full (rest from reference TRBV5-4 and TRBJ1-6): ETGVTQSPTHLIKTRGQQVTLRCSSQSGHNTVSWYQQALGQGPQFIFQYYREEENGRGNFPPRFSGLQFPNYSSELNVNALELDDSALYLCASSWDRVFSPLHFGNGTRLTVT.

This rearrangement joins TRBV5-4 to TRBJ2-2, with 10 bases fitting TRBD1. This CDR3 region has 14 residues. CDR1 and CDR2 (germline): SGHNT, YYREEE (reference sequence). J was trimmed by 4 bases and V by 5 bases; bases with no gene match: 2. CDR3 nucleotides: TGTGCCAGCAGACGGACAGGGGGCACCGGGGAGCTGTTTTTT. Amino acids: CASRRTGGTGELFF.

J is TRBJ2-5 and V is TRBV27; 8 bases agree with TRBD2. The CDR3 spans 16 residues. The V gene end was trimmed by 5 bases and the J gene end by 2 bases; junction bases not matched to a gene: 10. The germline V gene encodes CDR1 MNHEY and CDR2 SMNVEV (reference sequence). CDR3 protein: CASSPAGSGAQETQYF. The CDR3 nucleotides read TGTGCCAGCAGTCCCGCGGGTAGCGGGGCTCAAGAGACCCAGTACTTC.

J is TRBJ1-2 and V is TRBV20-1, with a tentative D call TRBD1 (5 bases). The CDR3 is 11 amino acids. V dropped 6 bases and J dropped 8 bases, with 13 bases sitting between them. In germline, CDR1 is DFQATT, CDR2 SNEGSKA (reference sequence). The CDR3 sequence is CSAIRVRGYTF. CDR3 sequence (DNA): TGCAGTGCCATCAGGGTCCGAGGCTACACCTTC.

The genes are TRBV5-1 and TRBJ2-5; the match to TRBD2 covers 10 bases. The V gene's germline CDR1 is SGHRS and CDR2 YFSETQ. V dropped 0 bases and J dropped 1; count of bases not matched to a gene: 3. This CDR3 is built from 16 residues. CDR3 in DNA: TGCGCCAGCAGCTTGGGAAGCGGGGGGGCCCAAGAGACCCAGTACTTC. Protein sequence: CASSLGSGGAQETQYF.

DNA for the CDR3: TGTGCCAGCACCGGACAGGGGGCGAGTCGTGGAAACACCATATATTTT. It specifies CASTGQGASRGNTIYF. The rearrangement joins TRBV2 to TRBJ1-3, with TRBD1 matching over 11 bases. Looked up from germline, CDR1 is SNHLY and CDR2 is FYNNEI. The trim removed 7 bases at V and 3 bases at J, leaving 8 bases unmatched. The CDR3 is made up of 16 amino acids.

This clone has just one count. CDR3 sequence (DNA): TGTGCCAGCAGCTTACAGGGGGAGCTGTTTTTT. It translates to CASSLQGELFF. The chain couples TRBV7-2 to TRBJ2-2; D is uncertain. This CDR3 is built from 11 residues. The V gene lost 2 bases and the J gene lost 8 bases, with 3 bases spanning the gap. Per the germline V gene, CDR1 is SGHTA and CDR2 is FQGNSA. The entire variable domain, with the rest obtained from reference TRBV7-2 and TRBJ2-2, is as follows: GAGVSQSPSNKVTEKGKDVELRCDPISGHTALYWYRQSLGQGLEFLIYFQGNSAPDKSGLPSDRFSAERTGGSVSTLTIQRTQQEDSAVYLCASSLQGELFFGEGSRLTVL.

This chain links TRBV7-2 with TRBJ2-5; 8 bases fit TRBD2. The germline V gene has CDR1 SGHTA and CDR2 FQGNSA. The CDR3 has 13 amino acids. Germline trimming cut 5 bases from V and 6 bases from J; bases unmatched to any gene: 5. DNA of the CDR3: TGTGCCAGCAGCCCCGGGGGGGGCAAGACCCAGTACTTC. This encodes CASSPGGGKTQYF.

For the CDR3, the DNA is TGTGCCAGCAGCCTCCGACTAGCGGCCCGGACTGATACGCAGTATTTT. Translating it yields CASSLRLAARTDTQYF. The genes are TRBV7-2 and TRBJ2-3, with TRBD2 identical over 9 bases. V lost 5 bases to trimming and J lost 6 bases; unmatched junction nucleotides: 12. Per the germline V gene, CDR1 is SGHTA and CDR2 is FQGNSA. This CDR3 comprises 16 residues.

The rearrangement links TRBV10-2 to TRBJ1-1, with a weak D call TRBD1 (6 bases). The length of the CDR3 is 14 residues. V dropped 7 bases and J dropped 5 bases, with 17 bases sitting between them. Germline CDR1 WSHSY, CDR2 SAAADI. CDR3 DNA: TGCGCCAGCAATATGGACAGCCAACATACTGAAGCTTTCTTT. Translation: CASNMDSQHTEAFF.

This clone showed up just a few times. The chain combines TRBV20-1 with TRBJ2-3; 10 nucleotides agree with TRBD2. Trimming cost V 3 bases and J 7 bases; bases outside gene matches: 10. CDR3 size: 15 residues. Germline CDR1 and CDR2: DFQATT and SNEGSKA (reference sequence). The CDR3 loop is CSASSASGGSYTQYF. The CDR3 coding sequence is TGCAGTGCTAGTTCGGCTAGCGGGGGAAGCTATACGCAGTATTTT.

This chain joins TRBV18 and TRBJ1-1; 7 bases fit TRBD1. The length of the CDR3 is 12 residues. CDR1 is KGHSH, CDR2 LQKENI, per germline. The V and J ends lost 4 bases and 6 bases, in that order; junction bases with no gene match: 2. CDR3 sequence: CASSRDRAEAFF. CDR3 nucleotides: TGTGCCAGCTCACGCGACAGGGCTGAAGCTTTCTTT.

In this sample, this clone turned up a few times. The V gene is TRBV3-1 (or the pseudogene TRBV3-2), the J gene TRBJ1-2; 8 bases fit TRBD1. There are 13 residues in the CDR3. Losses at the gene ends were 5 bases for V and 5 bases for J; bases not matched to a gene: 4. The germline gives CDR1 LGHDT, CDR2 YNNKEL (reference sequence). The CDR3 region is CASSDRGDYGYTF. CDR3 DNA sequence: TGTGCCAGCAGCGACAGGGGTGATTATGGCTACACCTTC.

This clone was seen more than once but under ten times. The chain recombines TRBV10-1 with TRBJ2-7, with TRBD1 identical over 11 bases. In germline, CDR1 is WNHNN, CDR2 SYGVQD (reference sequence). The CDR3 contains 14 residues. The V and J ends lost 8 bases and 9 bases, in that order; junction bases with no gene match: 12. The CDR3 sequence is CASLIRDRGFGQYF. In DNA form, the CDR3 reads TGCGCCAGCTTAATCCGGGACAGGGGGTTCGGGCAGTACTTC.

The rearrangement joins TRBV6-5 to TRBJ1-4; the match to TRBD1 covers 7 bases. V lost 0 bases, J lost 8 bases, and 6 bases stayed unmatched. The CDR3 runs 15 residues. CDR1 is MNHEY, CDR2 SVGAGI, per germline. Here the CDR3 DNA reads TGTGCCAGCAGTTACTCCGACAGGGTACACGAAAAACTGTTTTTT. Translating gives CASSYSDRVHEKLFF.

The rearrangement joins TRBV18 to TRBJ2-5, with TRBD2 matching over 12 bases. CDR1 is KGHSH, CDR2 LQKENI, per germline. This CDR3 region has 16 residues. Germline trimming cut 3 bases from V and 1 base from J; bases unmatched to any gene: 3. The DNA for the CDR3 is TGTGCCAGCTCACCCCGACTAGCGGGGGCCCAAGAGACCCAGTACTTC. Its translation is CASSPRLAGAQETQYF.

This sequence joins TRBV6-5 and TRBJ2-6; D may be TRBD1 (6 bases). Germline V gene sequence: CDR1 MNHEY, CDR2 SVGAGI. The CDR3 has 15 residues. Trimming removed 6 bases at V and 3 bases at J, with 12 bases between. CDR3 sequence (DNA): TGTGCCAGCAGCCTGCAAGGGGGTGGGGCCAACGTCCTGACTTTC. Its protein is CASSLQGGGANVLTF.

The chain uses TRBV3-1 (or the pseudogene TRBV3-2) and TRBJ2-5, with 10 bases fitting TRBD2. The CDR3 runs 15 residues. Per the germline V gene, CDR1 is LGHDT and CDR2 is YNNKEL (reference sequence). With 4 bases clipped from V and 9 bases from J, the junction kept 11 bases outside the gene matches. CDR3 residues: CASSPNLLAGEAQYF. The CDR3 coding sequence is TGTGCCAGCAGCCCCAACCTCCTAGCGGGGGAGGCCCAGTACTTC.

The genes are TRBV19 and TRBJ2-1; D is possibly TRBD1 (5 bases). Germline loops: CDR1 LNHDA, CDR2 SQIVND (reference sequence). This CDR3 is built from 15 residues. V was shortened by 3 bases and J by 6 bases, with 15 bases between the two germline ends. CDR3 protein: CASSMSDSSGNEQFF. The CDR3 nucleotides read TGTGCCAGTAGTATGAGCGACAGCTCGGGCAATGAGCAGTTCTTC.

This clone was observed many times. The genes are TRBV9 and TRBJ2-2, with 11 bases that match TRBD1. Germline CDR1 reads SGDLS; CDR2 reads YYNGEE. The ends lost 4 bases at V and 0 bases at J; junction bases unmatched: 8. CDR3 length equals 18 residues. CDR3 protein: CASSNRDRGASNTGELFF. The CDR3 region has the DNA TGTGCCAGCAGCAACCGGGACAGGGGGGCATCGAACACCGGGGAGCTGTTTTTT.

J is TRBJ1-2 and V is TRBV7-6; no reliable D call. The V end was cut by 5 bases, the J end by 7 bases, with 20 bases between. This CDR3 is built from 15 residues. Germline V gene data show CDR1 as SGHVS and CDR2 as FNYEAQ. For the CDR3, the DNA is TGTGCCAGCAGCCCCGGCGGGAACGCCAAGGTTGGCTACACCTTC. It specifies CASSPGGNAKVGYTF. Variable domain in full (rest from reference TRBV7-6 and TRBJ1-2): GAGVSQSPRYKVTKRGQDVALRCDPISGHVSLYWYRQALGQGPEFLTYFNYEAQQDKSGLPNDRFSAERPEGSISTLTIQRTEQRDSAMYRCASSPGGNAKVGYTFGSGTRLTVV.

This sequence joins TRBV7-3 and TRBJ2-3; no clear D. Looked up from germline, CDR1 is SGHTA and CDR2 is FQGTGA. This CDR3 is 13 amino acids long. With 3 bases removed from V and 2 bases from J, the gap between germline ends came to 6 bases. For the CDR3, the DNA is TGTGCCAGCAGCTTTGGAGACACAGATACGCAGTATTTT. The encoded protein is CASSFGDTDTQYF. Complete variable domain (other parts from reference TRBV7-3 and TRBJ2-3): GAGVSQTPSNKVTEKGKYVELRCDPISGHTALYWYRQSLGQGPEFLIYFQGTGAADDSGLPNDRFFAVRPEGSVSTLKIQRTERGDSAVYLCASSFGDTDTQYFGPGTRLTVL.